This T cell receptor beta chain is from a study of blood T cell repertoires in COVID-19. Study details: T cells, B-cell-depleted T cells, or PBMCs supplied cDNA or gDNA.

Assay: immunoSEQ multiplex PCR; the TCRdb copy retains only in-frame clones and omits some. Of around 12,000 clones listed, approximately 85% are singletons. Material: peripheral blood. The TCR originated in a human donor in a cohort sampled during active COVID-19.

CDR3 sequence reads: CASSRGQPYYEQYF. Written as DNA, the CDR3 is TGTGCCAGCAGCAGGGGGCAGCCTTACTACGAGCAGTACTTC. J is TRBJ2-7 and V is TRBV28, with TRBD1 identical over 8 bases. Germline V gene data show CDR1 as MDHEN and CDR2 as SYDVKM. The length of the CDR3 is 14 residues. The V gene end was trimmed by 6 bases and the J gene end by 3 bases; junction bases not matched to a gene: 7.